Presented here are 25 T cell receptor beta chains from one specimen sequenced in a study of cytomegalovirus exposure and HLA in healthy donors. Primers included in the PCR were 60 Vbeta and 13 Jbeta primers. Libraries were prepared by immunoSEQ multiplex PCR; TCRdb keeps only in-frame clonotypes and omits some of them. In total, the table holds about 150,000 clones. What was sequenced was PBMCs. The receptors shown here come from a woman between 45 and 60 years old in good health and CMV-seronegative.

The chain recombines TRBV18 with TRBJ2-2; 7 bases map to TRBD1. Unmatched junction bases numbered 2, after V lost 2 bases and J lost 2 bases. The CDR3 covers 15 residues. Per germline, CDR1 KGHSH and CDR2 LQKENI. The CDR3 sequence is CASSPGTDNTGELFF. CDR3 bases: TGTGCCAGCTCACCAGGGACAGATAACACCGGGGAGCTGTTTTTT.

The chain is built from TRBV28 and TRBJ2-5, with a possible D match to TRBD2 (6 bases). Germline V gene lookup returns CDR1 MDHEN and CDR2 SYDVKM. V shed 6 bases and J shed 2 bases, with 13 bases lying between them. The CDR3 sequence is 14 residues long. CDR3 nucleotide sequence: TGTGCCAGCAGCCTCGGGGGATCTCAAGAGACCCAGTACTTC. As protein: CASSLGGSQETQYF.

The chain couples TRBV19 to TRBJ1-2; D is possibly TRBD1 (5 bases). Trimming removed 7 bases at V and 5 bases at J, with 26 bases between. From germline, CDR1 is LNHDA and CDR2 SQIVND (reference sequence). There are 17 residues in the CDR3. The DNA of the CDR3 is TGTGCCAGTACTATGCAGGGCACGTCGGACGGGTCGTATGGCTACACCTTC. The encoded protein is CASTMQGTSDGSYGYTF.

The V and J genes are TRBV4-1 and TRBJ1-3; D perhaps matches TRBD1 (6 bases). The germline V gene has CDR1 MGHRA and CDR2 YSYEKL. Trimming removed 3 bases from V and 4 bases from J, with 13 bases in between. CDR3 size: 15 residues. The CDR3 DNA is TGCGCCAGCAGCCACATTACAGGGTCAGGAAACACCATATATTTT. Residues: CASSHITGSGNTIYF.

The chain couples TRBV6-6 to TRBJ2-2; D possibly corresponds to TRBD2 (7 bases). CDR1 is MNHNY, CDR2 SVGAGI, per germline (reference sequence). V gave up 2 bases and J gave up 2 bases, with 12 bases separating them. The CDR3 runs 16 residues. CDR3 nucleotide sequence: TGTGCCAGCAGTTACGAGGCGGGGGCCAACACCGGGGAGCTGTTTTTT. Its translation: CASSYEAGANTGELFF.

The genes are TRBV2 and TRBJ1-5; 9 nucleotides line up with TRBD1. J gave up 6 bases and V 5 bases, and 8 bases lay outside the gene matches. The CDR3 is 15 amino acids. From germline, CDR1 is SNHLY and CDR2 FYNNEI. The CDR3: CASSTGDRVVQPQHF. The CDR3 DNA sequence: TGTGCCAGCAGTACTGGGGACAGGGTAGTTCAGCCCCAGCATTTT.

The V and J genes are TRBV19 and TRBJ1-3; 9 positions match TRBD1. The CDR3 totals 14 residues. CDR1 LNHDA and CDR2 SQIVND come from the germline V gene (reference sequence). V was pared by 5 bases and J by 4 bases, with 3 bases of the junction left unmatched. Here the CDR3 reads CASSGTGSGNTIYF. The CDR3 DNA reads as TGTGCCAGTAGTGGGACAGGGTCCGGAAACACCATATATTTT.

V and J are TRBV28 and TRBJ2-5; D ambiguous. Trimming took 4 bases from V and 3 from J, leaving 15 bases between them. The CDR3 covers 15 residues. Germline CDR1 MDHEN, CDR2 SYDVKM. DNA for the CDR3: TGTGCCAGCAGTTCCCACTACCGCCAGAAAGAGACCCAGTACTTC. Translated: CASSSHYRQKETQYF.

The genes are TRBV11-2 and TRBJ1-2; no clear D. V was shortened by 0 bases and J by 0 bases, with 5 bases between the two germline ends. CDR1 is SGHAT and CDR2 is FQNNGV in the germline V gene. There are 14 residues in the CDR3. CDR3 protein: CASSLDTANYGYTF. The DNA of the CDR3 is TGTGCCAGCAGCTTAGACACGGCTAACTATGGCTACACCTTC.

The chain recombines TRBV5-1 with TRBJ1-2; 9 bases line up with TRBD1. V lost 4 bases, J lost 7 bases, and 8 bases stayed unmatched. The CDR3 covers 14 residues. CDR1 SGHRS and CDR2 YFSETQ come from the germline V gene. CDR3 sequence reads: CASSPGQGIGGYTF. In DNA, the CDR3 is TGCGCCAGCAGCCCTGGACAGGGGATCGGTGGCTACACCTTC. Filled out from reference TRBV5-1 and TRBJ1-2, the complete variable domain reads KAGVTQTPRYLIKTRGQQVTLSCSPISGHRSVSWYQQTPGQGLQFLFEYFSETQRNKGNFPGRFSGRQFSNSRSEMNVSTLELGDSALYLCASSPGQGIGGYTFGSGTRLTVV.

The chain is built from TRBV2 and TRBJ2-2; D gene ambiguous. The CDR3 length is 18 residues. Germline V lookup: CDR1 SNHLY, CDR2 FYNNEI. V lost 3 bases and J 2 bases, leaving 19 bases between the germline ends. This CDR3 is CASSEIGTVGLNTGELFF. The CDR3 nucleotides are TGTGCCAGCAGTGAGATCGGCACAGTCGGCTTAAACACCGGGGAGCTGTTTTTT.

The rearrangement links TRBV5-8 to TRBJ2-3; D perhaps matches TRBD1 (6 bases). The germline gives CDR1 SGHTS, CDR2 YDEGEE. Trimming cost V 1 base and J 10 bases, with 13 bases left between them. The CDR3 runs to 13 residues. The CDR3 DNA reads TGTGCCAGCAGCTTGCCGGGACACACGTCGCAGTATTTT. This sequence encodes CASSLPGHTSQYF.

The rearrangement links TRBV19 to TRBJ1-5, with 7 bases identical to TRBD1. This CDR3 has 15 amino acids. The germline CDR1 and CDR2 sequences are LNHDA and SQIVND (reference sequence). With 6 bases clipped from V and 0 bases from J, the junction kept 5 bases outside the gene matches. In DNA form, the CDR3 reads TGTGCCAGTAGCAGGGGACAGAGTAGCAATCAGCCCCAGCATTTT. Protein: CASSRGQSSNQPQHF.

Written as DNA, the CDR3 is TGTGCCATGACTAGCGGGGGCCAAGTTCGATACAATGAGCAGTTCTTC. Translated, it gives CAMTSGGQVRYNEQFF. This chain joins TRBV4-2 and TRBJ2-1; 12 nucleotides match TRBD2. CDR3 size: 16 residues. Losses at the gene ends were 10 bases for V and 4 bases for J; bases not matched to a gene: 11. Germline V gives CDR1 LGHNA, CDR2 YNFKEQ.

Worth noting for this clone: One junction end does not reproduce the germline sequence, and a read error may be involved. This chain uses TRBV14 with TRBJ2-7; TRBD1 agrees at 8 bases. There are 15 residues in the CDR3. Germline-derived CDR1 and CDR2 are SGHDN and FVKESK. The CDR3: CASSEDWTGNDEQYF. As DNA, the CDR3 is TGTGCCAGCAGCGAAGATTGGACAGGGAACGACGAGCAGTACTTC.

This sequence joins TRBV9 and TRBJ2-2; D is uncertain. CDR3 size: 15 residues. The V and J ends lost 2 bases and 1 base respectively, with 9 bases between them. Germline CDR1 SGDLS, CDR2 YYNGEE. CDR3 residues: CASSVWSGNTGELFF. CDR3 nucleotides: TGTGCCAGCAGCGTTTGGAGTGGGAACACCGGGGAGCTGTTTTTT.

This sequence joins TRBV19 and TRBJ1-5; 7 bases fit TRBD1. V shed 3 bases, J shed 4 bases, and the junction held 6 bases outside the gene matches. CDR1 LNHDA and CDR2 SQIVND come from the germline V gene (reference sequence). CDR3 size: 15 residues. The DNA of the CDR3 is TGTGCCAGTAGTATTGGGCCAGGGGGGAATCAGCCCCAGCATTTT. Protein: CASSIGPGGNQPQHF. Full variable domain (missing parts from reference TRBV19 and TRBJ1-5): DGGITQSPKYLFRKEGQNVTLSCEQNLNHDAMYWYRQDPGQGLRLIYYSQIVNDFQKGDIAEGYSVSREKKESFPLTVTSAQKNPTAFYLCASSIGPGGNQPQHFGDGTRLSIL.

This chain uses TRBV4-1 with TRBJ1-2, with D possibly TRBD1 on 6 matching bases. This CDR3 spans 15 amino acids. CDR1 is MGHRA and CDR2 is YSYEKL in the germline V gene. V was clipped by 1 base and J by 11 bases, with 20 bases between them. CDR3 coding DNA: TGCGCCAGCAGCCAAGTTGGAGCCCTGGACAGAAGATACACCTTC. Encoded protein: CASSQVGALDRRYTF.

This sequence joins TRBV6-5 and TRBJ2-7, with 8 nucleotides matching TRBD1. This CDR3 has 14 amino acids. CDR1 is MNHEY, CDR2 SVGAGI, per germline. J was trimmed by 3 bases and V by 6 bases; bases with no gene match: 7. The CDR3 region is CASRVPTGVYEQYF. In nucleotides, the CDR3 is TGTGCCAGCAGAGTCCCGACAGGGGTCTACGAGCAGTACTTC.

The CDR3 nucleotides read TGCGCCAGCAGCTTGGTAGCCAGTAGCCAGCCCCAGCATTTT. Protein sequence: CASSLVASSQPQHF. The V call is TRBV5-1, the J call TRBJ1-5; D call uncertain. The CDR3 runs 14 residues. Germline V gene lookup returns CDR1 SGHRS and CDR2 YFSETQ. Deletions cut 0 bases from V and 7 bases from J, with 11 bases between.

This sequence joins TRBV27 and TRBJ2-7; 8 bases are a match to TRBD2. The germline V gene has CDR1 MNHEY and CDR2 SMNVEV (reference sequence). Germline trimming cut 3 bases from V and 3 bases from J; bases unmatched to any gene: 10. CDR3 size: 16 residues. The CDR3 DNA follows: TGTGCCAGCAGTTTCCCTGGCTTGGCGGGGGGCTACGAGCAGTACTTC. It encodes CASSFPGLAGGYEQYF.

This chain links TRBV27 with TRBJ1-1; the match to TRBD1 covers 7 bases. The CDR3 loop spans 13 amino acids. V gave up 6 bases and J gave up 4 bases; unmatched junction bases: 5. CDR1 is MNHEY and CDR2 is SMNVEV in the germline V gene (reference sequence). The CDR3 bases are TGTGCCAGCAGACAGACAGGGCGCACTGAAGCTTTCTTT. Its protein is CASRQTGRTEAFF.

The V and J genes are TRBV5-4 and TRBJ2-5, with D possibly TRBD2 on 5 matching bases. Germline V gene sequence: CDR1 SGHNT, CDR2 YYREEE (reference sequence). Trimming took 2 bases from V and 5 from J, leaving 13 bases between them. The CDR3 totals 14 residues. The CDR3 loop is CASSLRGNGETQYF. The CDR3 DNA follows: TGTGCCAGCAGCTTAAGAGGGAATGGGGAGACCCAGTACTTC.

V is TRBV2 and J is TRBJ1-1; a weak D match, TRBD1 (6 bases). Deletions cut 2 bases from V and 1 base from J, with 11 bases between. CDR3 length: 15 residues. Germline V gene data show CDR1 as SNHLY and CDR2 as FYNNEI. The CDR3 loop reads CASSERQGRNTEAFF. In DNA, the CDR3 is TGTGCCAGCAGTGAAAGGCAGGGGCGGAACACTGAAGCTTTCTTT.

V is TRBV30 and J is TRBJ2-5, with 9 positions matching TRBD1. The J call is in doubt because the DNA end fits TRBJ2-7 better. The CDR3 is 13 amino acids. Germline loops: CDR1 GTSNPN, CDR2 SVGIG (reference sequence). CDR3 in amino acids: CAWSADRGYEQYF. The CDR3 bases are TGTGCCTGGAGTGCGGACAGGGGCTACGAGCAGTACTTC.